The clone carrying this T cell receptor beta chain was counted only a few times. The entry originates in a study of cytotoxic CD8 clonotypes in ibrutinib-treated CLL. Here immunoSEQ multiplex PCR was the method, and the copy in TCRdb shows in-frame clones only, minus some. The sample carries over 45,000 clones, 50% to 70% recorded once. Trimming took 5 bases from V and 5 from J; bases not matched to a gene: 14. Germline values: CDR1 SGHDT, CDR2 YYEEEE. The CDR3 spans 17 residues. This TCR was recovered from a human donor with chronic lymphocytic leukemia. Sample: PBMCs, taken after 24 months of ibrutinib treatment. This sequence joins TRBV5-6 and TRBJ1-4; TRBD1 aligns across 8 bases. In DNA, the CDR3 is TGTGCCAGCAGTCGGACAGGGAACCAATGGCGGAATGAAAAACTGTTTTTT. Amino acid sequence: CASSRTGNQWRNEKLFF.